This T cell receptor (beta chain) was retrieved from a study of T cells in Graves' hyperthyroidism and ophthalmopathy. RNA transcripts yielded amplified TCR beta CDR3 regions. HTBI primers were the set used in a first-round RT-PCR of the TCR CDR3. TCRdb passed the multiplex PCR reads through MiXCR, listing each CDR3 protein once. The sample has around 600,000 distinct CDR3 sequences, 14% seen once. This clonotype was seen at least ten times. This CDR3 region has 16 residues. V gave up 5 bases and J gave up 1 base; unmatched junction bases: 6. The clonotype originates from a woman aged 18-29 years with Graves' ophthalmopathy. The chain has TRBV12-3 or TRBV12-4 and TRBJ2-5, with 11 bases matching TRBD1. The specimen sequenced was blood. DNA of the CDR3: TGTGCCAGCAGTCCCGGGACAGGGGGTATCCAAGAGACCCAGTACTTC. Amino acid sequence: CASSPGTGGIQETQYF.